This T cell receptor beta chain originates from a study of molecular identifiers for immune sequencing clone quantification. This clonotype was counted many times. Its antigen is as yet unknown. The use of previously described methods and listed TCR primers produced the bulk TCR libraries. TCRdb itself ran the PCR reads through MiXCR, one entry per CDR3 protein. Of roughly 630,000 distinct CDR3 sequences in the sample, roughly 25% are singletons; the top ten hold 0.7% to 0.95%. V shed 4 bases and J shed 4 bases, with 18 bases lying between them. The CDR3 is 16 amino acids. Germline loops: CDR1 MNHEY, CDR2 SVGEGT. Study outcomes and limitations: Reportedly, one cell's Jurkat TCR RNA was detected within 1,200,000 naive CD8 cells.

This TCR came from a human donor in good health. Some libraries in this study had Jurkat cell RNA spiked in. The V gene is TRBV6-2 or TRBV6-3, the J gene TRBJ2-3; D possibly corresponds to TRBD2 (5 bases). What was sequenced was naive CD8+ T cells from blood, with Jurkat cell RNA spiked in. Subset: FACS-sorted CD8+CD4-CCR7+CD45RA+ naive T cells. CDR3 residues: CASSFFRDYMADTQYF. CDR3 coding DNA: TGTGCCAGCAGTTTCTTCCGGGATTACATGGCAGATACGCAGTATTTT.